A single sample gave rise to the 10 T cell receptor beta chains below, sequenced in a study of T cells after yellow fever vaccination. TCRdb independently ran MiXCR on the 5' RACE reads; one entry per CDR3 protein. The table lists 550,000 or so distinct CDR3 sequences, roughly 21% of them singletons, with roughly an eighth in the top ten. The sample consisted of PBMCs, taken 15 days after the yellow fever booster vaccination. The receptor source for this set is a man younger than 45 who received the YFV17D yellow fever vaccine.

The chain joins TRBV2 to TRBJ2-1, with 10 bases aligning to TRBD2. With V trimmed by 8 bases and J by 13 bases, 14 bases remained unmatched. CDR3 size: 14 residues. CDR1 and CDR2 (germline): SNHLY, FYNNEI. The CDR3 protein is CASGSGLAGGLQFF. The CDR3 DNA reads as TGTGCCAGCGGATCAGGGTTAGCGGGAGGCCTTCAGTTCTTC.

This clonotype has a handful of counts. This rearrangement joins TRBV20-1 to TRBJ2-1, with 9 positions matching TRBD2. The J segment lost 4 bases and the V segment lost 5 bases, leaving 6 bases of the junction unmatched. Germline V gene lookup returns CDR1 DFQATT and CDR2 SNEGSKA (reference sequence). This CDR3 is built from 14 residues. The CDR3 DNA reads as TGCAGTGCTTCCCGACTAGCGGTTTACAATGAGCAGTTCTTC. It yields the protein CSASRLAVYNEQFF.

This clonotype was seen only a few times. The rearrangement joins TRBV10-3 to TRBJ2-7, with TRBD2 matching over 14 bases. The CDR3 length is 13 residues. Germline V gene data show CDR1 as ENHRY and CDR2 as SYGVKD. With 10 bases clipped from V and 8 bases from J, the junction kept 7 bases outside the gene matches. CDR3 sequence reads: CANQGLAGEQQYF. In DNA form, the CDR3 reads TGTGCCAACCAGGGACTAGCGGGAGAACAGCAGTACTTC.

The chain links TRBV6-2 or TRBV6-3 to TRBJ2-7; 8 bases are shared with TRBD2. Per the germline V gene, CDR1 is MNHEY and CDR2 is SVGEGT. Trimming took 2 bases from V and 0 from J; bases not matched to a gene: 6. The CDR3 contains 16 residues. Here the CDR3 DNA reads TGTGCCAGCAGTTACCCCCTCGGACTAGCCTCCTACGAGCAGTACTTC. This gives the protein CASSYPLGLASYEQYF.

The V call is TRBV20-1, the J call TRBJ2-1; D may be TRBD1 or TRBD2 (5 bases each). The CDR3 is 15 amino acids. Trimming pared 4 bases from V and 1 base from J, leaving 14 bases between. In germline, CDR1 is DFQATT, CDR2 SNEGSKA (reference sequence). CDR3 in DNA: TGCAGTGCTATGACCGGGACCAAGTCCTACAATGAGCAGTTCTTC. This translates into CSAMTGTKSYNEQFF.

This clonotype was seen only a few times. CDR3 nucleotide sequence: TGTGCCAGCAGCGAACAAGCGGGAGGTTCGAACACCGGGGAGCTGTTTTTT. Protein product: CASSEQAGGSNTGELFF. V is TRBV9 and J is TRBJ2-2; the match to TRBD2 covers 9 bases. From germline, CDR1 is SGDLS and CDR2 YYNGEE. V was clipped by 3 bases and J by 0 bases; unmatched bases: 6. This CDR3 has 17 residues.

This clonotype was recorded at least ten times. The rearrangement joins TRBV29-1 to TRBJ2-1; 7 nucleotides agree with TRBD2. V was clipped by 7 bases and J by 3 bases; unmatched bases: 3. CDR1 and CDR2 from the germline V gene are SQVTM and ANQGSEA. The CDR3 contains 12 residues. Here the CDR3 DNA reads TGCAGCGGAGGGGACTACTACAATGAGCAGTTCTTC. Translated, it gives CSGGDYYNEQFF.

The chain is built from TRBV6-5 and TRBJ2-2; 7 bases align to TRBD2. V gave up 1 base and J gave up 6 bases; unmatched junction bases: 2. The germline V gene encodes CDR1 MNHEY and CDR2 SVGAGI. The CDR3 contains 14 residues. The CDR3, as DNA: TGTGCCAGCAGTTACTATCGGGAGGCCGGGGAGCTGTTTTTT. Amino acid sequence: CASSYYREAGELFF.

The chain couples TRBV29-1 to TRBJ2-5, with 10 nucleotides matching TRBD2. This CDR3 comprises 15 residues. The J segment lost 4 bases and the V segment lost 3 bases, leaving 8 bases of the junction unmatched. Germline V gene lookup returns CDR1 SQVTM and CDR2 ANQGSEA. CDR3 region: CSVEGLAGVGETQYF. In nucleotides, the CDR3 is TGCAGCGTTGAGGGGCTAGCGGGAGTCGGAGAGACCCAGTACTTC.

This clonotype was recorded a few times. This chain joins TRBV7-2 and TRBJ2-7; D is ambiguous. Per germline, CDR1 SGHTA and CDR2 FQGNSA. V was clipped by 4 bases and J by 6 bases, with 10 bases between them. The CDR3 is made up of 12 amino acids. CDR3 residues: CASSSTHGEQYF. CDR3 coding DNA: TGTGCCAGCAGCTCAACTCATGGCGAGCAGTACTTC. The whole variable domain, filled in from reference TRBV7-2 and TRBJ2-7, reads GAGVSQSPSNKVTEKGKDVELRCDPISGHTALYWYRQSLGQGLEFLIYFQGNSAPDKSGLPSDRFSAERTGGSVSTLTIQRTQQEDSAVYLCASSSTHGEQYFGPGTRLTVT.